This T cell receptor beta chain emerged from a study of cytomegalovirus exposure and HLA in healthy donors. Study details: The 95 to 150 validation repertoires were produced on the same platform as the 550 to 750 repertoires of the first cohort. This was reported in a later analysis. Study-wide findings and caveats: Reports indicated that the classifier achieved high specificity and sensitivity in diagnosing cytomegalovirus status. Associated with cytomegalovirus, according to the listing, were about 160 TCR beta chains.

Separate from the roughly 700-subject first cohort was the roughly 120-subject validation cohort, to which the donors belonged. A remark on this clone: Its antigen remains unidentified.

Method: immunoSEQ multiplex PCR; TCRdb's copy keeps in-frame clones and lacks some. The table records about 110,000 clones, about 85% of them present only once. The sequencing sample was made of PBMCs. The TCR comes from a woman between 18 and 29 years old in good health and CMV-seronegative.

The CDR3 DNA reads as TGTGCCTGGAGGGACAGGGGGCATCAGCCCCAGCATTTT. This encodes CAWRDRGHQPQHF. The chain joins TRBV30 to TRBJ1-5, with TRBD1 matching over 11 bases. Germline V CDR1 and CDR2: GTSNPN, SVGIG (reference sequence). This CDR3 has 13 amino acids. V dropped 3 bases and J dropped 5; count of bases not matched to a gene: 0.